This T cell receptor (beta chain) was found in a study of T cell responses to AZD1222 COVID-19 vaccine. The trim removed 7 bases at V and 6 bases at J, leaving 8 bases unmatched. Germline CDR1 and CDR2: SGHTA and FQGNSA. This CDR3 is 15 amino acids long. Sequencing used immunoSEQ multiplex PCR; TCRdb keeps in-frame clones, though not all of them. The data show approximately 85,000 clones, approximately 86% seen once. The input for sequencing was peripheral blood, taken on day 0 of AZD1222 vaccination. This clonotype was obtained from an adult in good health. The chain couples TRBV7-2 to TRBJ2-7, with 14 bases identical to TRBD2. CDR3 sequence reads: CASKKSGLAGVEQYF. In DNA, the CDR3 is TGTGCCAGCAAAAAGTCGGGACTAGCGGGAGTCGAGCAGTACTTC.